One sample yielded the 13 T cell receptor beta chains listed below, sequenced in a study of CD8+ T cells in alopecia areata. RNA was isolated and reverse transcribed to cDNA, the sequencing template. The assay was immunoSEQ multiplex PCR, and TCRdb's table has in-frame clones only and misses some. The table lists about 160,000 clones, roughly two thirds of them singletons. Regarding treatment: oral pan-JAK inhibitor, 5-10 mg twice daily. The sequencing used CD4+ T cells sorted from blood, collected at week 4, from a patient treated with tofacitinib. Receptors were obtained from a human donor with alopecia areata.

This clone was seen a single time. V usage is TRBV29-1 and J usage is TRBJ2-3, with 8 nucleotides matching TRBD1. The germline V gene has CDR1 SQVTM and CDR2 ANQGSEA. The V gene end was trimmed by 6 bases and the J gene end by 2 bases; junction bases not matched to a gene: 10. The CDR3 extends over 15 amino acids. The CDR3 DNA sequence: TGCAGCGTGAGCCGGGACAGGACGTACACAGATACGCAGTATTTT. Translating gives CSVSRDRTYTDTQYF.

J is TRBJ1-2 and V is TRBV4-1; maybe TRBD1 (6 bases). The CDR3 loop spans 16 amino acids. Germline V gene sequence: CDR1 MGHRA, CDR2 YSYEKL. V was pared by 0 bases and J by 5 bases, with 16 bases between. CDR3: CASSQDFGGRGYGYTF. The CDR3 nucleotides are TGCGCCAGCAGCCAAGATTTTGGGGGCAGAGGGTATGGCTACACCTTC.

This clone was seen a few times. This chain joins TRBV29-1 and TRBJ2-2; a weak D match, TRBD1 (5 bases). The CDR3 spans 14 residues. Germline CDR1 and CDR2: SQVTM and ANQGSEA. Trimming took off 6 bases at V and 6 bases at J, with 17 bases between the two ends. DNA for the CDR3: TGCAGCGTCGAGACTCCATTGGGGCCCGGGGAGCTGTTTTTT. This gives the protein CSVETPLGPGELFF.

The sample holds a few counts of this clone. The chain joins TRBV29-1 to TRBJ1-2; D gene ambiguous. Germline lookup yields CDR1 SQVTM and CDR2 ANQGSEA. V dropped 3 bases and J dropped 2 bases, with 10 bases sitting between them. The CDR3 has 13 residues. CDR3 protein: CSVEWGRNYGYTF. DNA for the CDR3: TGCAGCGTTGAGTGGGGTAGGAACTATGGCTACACCTTC.

The chain links TRBV6-5 to TRBJ1-2; TRBD1 might be the D (5 bases). This CDR3 spans 14 amino acids. The germline V and J ends were trimmed by 0 bases and 6 bases, with 11 bases remaining between them. CDR1 MNHEY and CDR2 SVGAGI come from the germline V gene. The CDR3 DNA follows: TGTGCCAGCAGTTACTCGGGACGAACGGATGGCTACACCTTC. This sequence encodes CASSYSGRTDGYTF.

CDR3 DNA: TGTGCCAGCAGCTCACAGGGCCAAGAGACCCAGTACTTC. This gives the protein CASSSQGQETQYF. This chain links TRBV7-9 with TRBJ2-5; perhaps TRBD1 as D (6 bases). V lost 4 bases and J lost 1, with 7 bases in between. CDR1 is SEHNR, CDR2 FQNEAQ, per germline (reference sequence). The CDR3 totals 13 residues.

This chain links TRBV5-8 with TRBJ2-7; D may match TRBD1 or TRBD2 (5 bases each). The V end lost 1 base, the J end lost 2 bases, and 13 bases lay between the germline ends. The CDR3 sequence is 15 residues long. The germline CDR1 and CDR2 sequences are SGHTS and YDEGEE. The CDR3 here is CASSLIGRDPYEQYF. CDR3 DNA sequence: TGTGCCAGCAGCTTGATCGGACGGGACCCCTACGAGCAGTACTTC.

The chain is built from TRBV10-3 and TRBJ1-5; D gene ambiguous. In germline, CDR1 is ENHRY, CDR2 SYGVKD. V shed 5 bases and J shed 10 bases, with 12 bases lying between them. This CDR3 comprises 12 residues. In DNA, the CDR3 is TGTGCCATCAGTAATGTCGGAATCCCCCAGCATTTT. This translates into CAISNVGIPQHF.

This clone was seen a handful of times. The V call is TRBV30, the J call TRBJ1-2; 8 bases fit TRBD1. Germline trimming cut 3 bases from V and 6 bases from J; bases unmatched to any gene: 6. The CDR3 runs 13 residues. Germline assignment: CDR1 GTSNPN and CDR2 SVGIG (reference sequence). DNA for the CDR3: TGTGCCTGGAGCGCCACAGGGGGTAATGGCTACACCTTC. Its protein product is CAWSATGGNGYTF.

This clone has only a few counts. The rearrangement joins TRBV2 to TRBJ1-2, with D possibly matching TRBD1 (5 bases). CDR1 and CDR2 (germline): SNHLY, FYNNEI. The ends were cut back, 8 bases at V and 6 bases at J, with 7 bases in the middle. This CDR3 has 10 residues. The CDR3 region is CASSDNGYTF. The DNA for the CDR3 is TGTGCCAGCTCGGACAATGGCTACACCTTC.

The chain combines TRBV10-3 with TRBJ2-7; D might be TRBD1 or TRBD2, each matching 5 bases. The CDR3 contains 12 residues. The germline V and J ends were trimmed by 4 bases and 3 bases, with 7 bases remaining between them. Germline assignment: CDR1 ENHRY and CDR2 SYGVKD. The CDR3 sequence: CAISVGGYEQYF. CDR3 coding DNA: TGTGCCATCAGTGTTGGGGGCTACGAGCAGTACTTC.

This rearrangement joins TRBV5-1 to TRBJ2-3, with D maybe TRBD2 (5 bases). V was clipped by 9 bases and J by 0 bases, with 11 bases between them. This CDR3 region has 13 residues. From germline, CDR1 is SGHRS and CDR2 YFSETQ. The CDR3 region is CATGEGSTDTQYF. In DNA, the CDR3 is TGCGCCACCGGCGAGGGAAGCACAGATACGCAGTATTTT.

The chain is built from TRBV30 and TRBJ2-7; no firm D call. The CDR3 has 13 residues. Germline lookup yields CDR1 GTSNPN and CDR2 SVGIG (reference sequence). V was shortened by 1 base and J by 2 bases, with 9 bases between the two germline ends. In nucleotides, the CDR3 is TGTGCCTGGAGTGCCGGCGGAGCCTACGAGCAGTACTTC. Protein product: CAWSAGGAYEQYF. Variable domain in full (rest from reference TRBV30 and TRBJ2-7): SQTIHQWPATLVQPVGSPLSLECTVEGTSNPNLYWYRQAAGRGLQLLFYSVGIGQISSEVPQNLSASRPQDRQFILSSKKLLLSDSGFYLCAWSAGGAYEQYFGPGTRLTVT.